The 15 T cell receptor beta chains below all came from one sample that was sequenced in a study of neurological immune-mediated disorders (dated by TCRdb to between 2019 and 2020). Receptor amplification or capture employed 5' RACE. Reads for this sample came from an Illumina HiSeq 2500. Using fastp trimming at Q25 and MiXCR clonotype assembly, TCRdb reanalyzed the public sequencing data and kept in-frame beta chains. For every CDR3 protein sequence, its rows merge into one entry that carries the most common genes and DNA. The sample table shows tens of thousands of distinct CDR3 sequences, and around 3.8% are seen once. Together, the top ten hold around 2% of the sample. Material: CD4+ T cells from blood. The receptor set was obtained from a woman in her thirties or forties with multiple sclerosis.

There are many counts of this clonotype. The V gene is TRBV5-1, the J gene TRBJ1-1; D remains ambiguous. The germline V gene has CDR1 SGHRS and CDR2 YFSETQ. Trimming removed 0 bases from V and 2 bases from J, with 8 bases in between. The CDR3 extends over 14 amino acids. The DNA of the CDR3 is TGCGCCAGCAGCTTGGGTCAGTCTAACACTGAAGCTTTCTTT. Amino acid sequence: CASSLGQSNTEAFF.

This clonotype was counted many times. The V call is TRBV6-5, the J call TRBJ2-7; 7 bases match TRBD1. The CDR3 is made up of 15 amino acids. The germline V gene encodes CDR1 MNHEY and CDR2 SVGAGI. With 5 bases clipped from V and 1 base from J, the junction kept 8 bases outside the gene matches. The CDR3 nucleotides are TGTGCCAGCAGTAAACTCGGGACAGTTTCCTACGAGCAGTACTTC. Residues: CASSKLGTVSYEQYF.

Many counts were recorded for this clonotype. The rearrangement uses TRBV7-6 and TRBJ1-2, with a weak D call TRBD1 (6 bases). Deletions cut 4 bases from V and 7 bases from J, with 10 bases between. Germline loops: CDR1 SGHVS, CDR2 FNYEAQ. There are 12 residues in the CDR3. CDR3 residues: CASSWAGVGYTF. The CDR3 DNA reads as TGTGCCAGCAGCTGGGCAGGGGTTGGCTACACCTTC.

Ten or more counts support this clonotype. The chain is built from TRBV11-2 and TRBJ2-4, with 8 bases lining up with TRBD2. This CDR3 is 18 amino acids long. CDR1 and CDR2 (germline): SGHAT, FQNNGV. The V segment lost 3 bases and the J segment 1 base; nucleotides outside the gene matches: 11. DNA for the CDR3: TGTGCCAGCAGCTTGGGACGGGGGGGAAGGTGGGCCAAAAACATTCAGTACTTC. This encodes CASSLGRGGRWAKNIQYF.

This clonotype was detected ten times or more. DNA for the CDR3: TGTGCCAGCACCCCTCCGGGGGGGAGGTACCAAGAGACCCAGTACTTC. It encodes CASTPPGGRYQETQYF. V usage is TRBV14 and J usage is TRBJ2-5; 8 positions match TRBD2. J was trimmed by 0 bases and V by 7 bases; bases with no gene match: 10. Germline CDR1 reads SGHDN; CDR2 reads FVKESK. The CDR3 sequence is 16 residues long.

In this sample, this clonotype turned up many times. The chain combines TRBV5-1 with TRBJ2-5; D is possibly TRBD1 or TRBD2 (5 bases each). This CDR3 has 14 residues. V lost 0 bases and J lost 4, with 10 bases in between. CDR1 and CDR2 (germline): SGHRS, YFSETQ. The CDR3 DNA reads as TGCGCCAGCAGCTTGGAGCCAGGGACAGAGACCCAGTACTTC. Translating gives CASSLEPGTETQYF. Full variable domain (rest looked up from reference TRBV5-1 and TRBJ2-5): KAGVTQTPRYLIKTRGQQVTLSCSPISGHRSVSWYQQTPGQGLQFLFEYFSETQRNKGNFPGRFSGRQFSNSRSEMNVSTLELGDSALYLCASSLEPGTETQYFGPGTRLLVL.

Ten or more counts support this clonotype. This chain links TRBV24-1 with TRBJ2-7; tentatively, D is TRBD1 (6 bases). V gave up 5 bases and J gave up 2 bases, with 15 bases separating them. CDR3 length: 15 residues. CDR1 is KGHDR and CDR2 is SFDVKD in the germline V gene. The CDR3: CATSGATGLTYEQYF. CDR3 DNA sequence: TGTGCCACCAGTGGTGCGACAGGACTGACCTACGAGCAGTACTTC.

In this sample, this clonotype turned up many times. The rearrangement uses TRBV20-1 and TRBJ1-6, with no clear D. V shed 0 bases and J shed 7 bases, with 13 bases lying between them. The V gene's germline CDR1 is DFQATT and CDR2 SNEGSKA (reference sequence). CDR3 size: 15 residues. The CDR3 nucleotides read TGCAGTGCTAGAGAAGCTTTAGACGGGAATTCACCCCTCCACTTT. This translates into CSAREALDGNSPLHF.

In the case of this clonotype: A much more abundant neighbour one base away suggests this may be a read error. The chain joins TRBV5-6 to TRBJ2-3, with 11 bases that match TRBD2. This CDR3 has 18 residues. Per the germline V gene, CDR1 is SGHDT and CDR2 is YYEEEE. The CDR3 reads CAGSARPTSGGWGDTQYF. CDR3 bases: TGTGCCGGCAGCGCTCGACCTACTAGCGGGGGTTGGGGCGATACGCAGTATTTT.

This clonotype was observed many times. The chain carries TRBV2 and TRBJ2-5, with 9 bases aligning to TRBD2. The germline CDR1 and CDR2 sequences are SNHLY and FYNNEI. This CDR3 has 12 residues. Trimming removed 7 bases from V and 5 bases from J; junction bases left unmatched: 2. CDR3: CASTTSGETQYF. In DNA form, the CDR3 reads TGTGCCAGCACTACTAGCGGGGAGACCCAGTACTTC.

In this sample, this clonotype turned up many times. This chain connects TRBV7-2 to TRBJ2-2, with D maybe TRBD2 (5 bases). The length of the CDR3 is 13 residues. With 8 bases removed from V and 6 bases from J, the gap between germline ends came to 13 bases. CDR1 is SGHTA, CDR2 FQGNSA, per germline. The CDR3 loop reads CASAEAFAGELFF. The CDR3, as DNA: TGTGCCAGCGCGGAGGCGTTTGCCGGGGAGCTGTTTTTT.

By share, this clonotype counts as medium-sized. The rearrangement uses TRBV20-1 and TRBJ2-1; D is unresolved. Trimming pared 0 bases from V and 9 bases from J, leaving 6 bases between. Germline lookup yields CDR1 DFQATT and CDR2 SNEGSKA (reference sequence). This CDR3 has 11 amino acids. The CDR3 region has the DNA TGCAGTGCTAGAGATGACCGTGAGCAGTTCTTC. This sequence encodes CSARDDREQFF.

The chain couples TRBV5-1 to TRBJ1-2; D not certain. Germline values: CDR1 SGHRS, CDR2 YFSETQ. Trimming removed 0 bases from V and 4 bases from J, with 10 bases in between. The CDR3 consists of 14 residues. The CDR3 coding sequence is TGCGCCAGCAGCTTGGTCGTGGTCGGCTATGGCTACACCTTC. Amino acid sequence: CASSLVVVGYGYTF.

This clonotype came up many times. The chain links TRBV12-3 or TRBV12-4 to TRBJ2-2, with D perhaps TRBD1 (5 bases). The CDR3 is made up of 14 amino acids. V was clipped by 8 bases and J by 5 bases, with 15 bases between them. CDR3 sequence reads: CASGRGAETGELFF. Written as DNA, the CDR3 is TGTGCCAGCGGTAGGGGCGCAGAGACCGGGGAGCTGTTTTTT.

This clonotype appeared many times. The rearrangement joins TRBV20-1 to TRBJ1-1; TRBD1 aligns across 8 bases. The germline CDR1 and CDR2 sequences are DFQATT and SNEGSKA (reference sequence). This CDR3 is 13 amino acids long. V was clipped by 6 bases and J by 0 bases; unmatched bases: 3. CDR3 in DNA: TGCAGTGCCTCGACAGGGGTGAACACTGAAGCTTTCTTT. It yields the protein CSASTGVNTEAFF.